The clone carrying this T cell receptor beta chain was found many times. An end of the junction differs from the germline gene, which may be a read error. Each single cDNA molecule received a unique molecular identifier. Each CDR3 protein gets one entry after TCRdb re-called the 5' RACE reads with MiXCR. This sample yields approximately 42,000 distinct CDR3 sequences, of which around 6.1% are seen a single time; around 12% belongs to the top ten. The data stem from a study of early T cells in non-severe SARS-CoV-2 infection. Study details: The sequenced material was bulk RNA from unsorted whole blood, and its chains were unpaired.

The CDR3 has 12 amino acids. Looked up from germline, CDR1 is KGHSH and CDR2 is LQKENI. The TCR originated in an adult who was a healthcare worker with PCR-confirmed SARS-CoV-2 infection or an uninfected control (not recorded which). Input material: whole blood. The rearrangement links TRBV18 to TRBJ1-1, with D unresolved. The CDR3 DNA is TGTGCCAGCTCGAACCACTCTAGAACCGACATTTTT. Its translation: CASSNHSRTDIF.